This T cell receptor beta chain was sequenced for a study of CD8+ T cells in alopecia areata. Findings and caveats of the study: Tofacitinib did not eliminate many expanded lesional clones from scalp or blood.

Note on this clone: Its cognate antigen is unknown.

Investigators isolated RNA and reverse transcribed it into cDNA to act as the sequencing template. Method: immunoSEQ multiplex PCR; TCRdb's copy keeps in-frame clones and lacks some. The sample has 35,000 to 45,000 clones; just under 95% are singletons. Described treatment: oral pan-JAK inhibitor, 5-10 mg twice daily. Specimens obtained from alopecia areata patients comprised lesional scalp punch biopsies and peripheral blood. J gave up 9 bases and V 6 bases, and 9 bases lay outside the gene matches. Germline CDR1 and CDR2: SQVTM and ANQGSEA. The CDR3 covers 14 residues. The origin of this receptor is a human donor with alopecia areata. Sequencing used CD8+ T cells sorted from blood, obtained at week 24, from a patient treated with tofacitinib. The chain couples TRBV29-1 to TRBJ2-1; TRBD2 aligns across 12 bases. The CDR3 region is CSVVLAGGPGEQFF. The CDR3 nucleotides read TGCAGCGTGGTACTAGCGGGGGGCCCCGGTGAGCAGTTCTTC.